This is a list of T cell receptor beta chains from one sample in a study of human T cells and chemical hapten exposure. Using its own MiXCR run on the RACE reads, TCRdb lists one record per CDR3 protein. Found here are under 120,000 distinct CDR3 sequences, roughly 11% of them singletons; the top ten hold approximately 4%. The sequences come from whole blood, collected in connection with sensitization to the hapten diphenylcyclopropenone (DPC). The receptors come from a woman aged 40 to 50 with alopecia areata. Some clones in this sample may be carry-over from other donors' samples. Each CDR3 is given without its conserved first and last residue. Size values are once, few and many counts, or a class for expanded clones, and some rows have none.

NA	TRBV6-2/TRBV6-3	TRBJ2-1	ASSPHRDSYNEQF
many	TRBV5-1	TRBJ1-2	ASSTGEASRIYGYT
NA	TRBV5-5	TRBJ2-2	ASSLQGGGTGELF
NA	TRBV20-1	TRBJ1-1	SARTGPEAF
many	TRBV12-3/TRBV12-4	TRBJ2-7	ASSLRAFGLAGQTYEQY
few	TRBV6-5	TRBJ2-7	ASSPSGTAYEQY
NA	TRBV4-1	TRBJ2-7	ASSQASGSKRNGEQY
few	TRBV3-1	TRBJ2-7	ASSQVGQGPFYEQY
few	TRBV5-4	TRBJ2-1	ASSLAGGSSYNEQF
many	TRBV6-2/TRBV6-3	TRBJ2-6	ASSPRARTGVGANVLT
NA	TRBV11-2	TRBJ2-7	ASSLRPTGEQY
many	TRBV6-6	TRBJ2-3	ASSYIDTQY
few	TRBV12-3/TRBV12-4	TRBJ1-1	ASSVRGRNSGTEAF
NA	TRBV6-5	TRBJ2-1	ASRDPPLVGEQF
few	TRBV11-2	TRBJ1-3	ASSSGEVPGNTIY
few	TRBV6-5	TRBJ2-3	ASRLRGGLEY
many	TRBV9	TRBJ2-7	ASSADIRGSWDEQY
NA	TRBV6-2/TRBV6-3	TRBJ1-1	ASTITGTGDTEAF
few	TRBV24-1	TRBJ1-2	ATSITGDYGYT
NA	TRBV7-6	TRBJ1-4	ASSLGRDRDEKLF
NA	TRBV4-2	TRBJ2-2	ASSQAVTGELF
NA	TRBV10-3	TRBJ2-7	AISDTASSYEQY
many	TRBV6-5	TRBJ1-6	AIARGYNSPLH
NA	TRBV4-3	TRBJ1-1	ASSQGARGNTEAF
few	TRBV7-2	TRBJ1-6	ASSLSPGEHSPLH
NA	TRBV12-3/TRBV12-4	TRBJ1-4	ASSLQGTNEKLF